A single sample gave rise to the 20 T cell receptor beta chains below, sequenced in a study of OX40 agonist ivuxolimab in advanced cancers. Assay used: immunoSEQ multiplex PCR; TCRdb lists only in-frame clones, some missing. The table lists about 76,000 clones, approximately 87% of them singletons. Sequences were derived from CD4+ or CD8+ T cells sorted from blood, sampled in a trial of the OX40 agonist ivuxolimab. These receptors were obtained from an adult with an advanced solid tumor such as melanoma, head and neck, liver or kidney cancer.

In DNA, the CDR3 is TGTGCCAGCAGCCGGGGGGGACTAGCGCGGATCGAGGAGCAGTTCTTC. This gives the protein CASSRGGLARIEEQFF. V gene TRBV5-8 combines with J gene TRBJ2-1, with TRBD2 matching over 10 bases. V dropped 4 bases and J dropped 10; count of bases not matched to a gene: 14. The CDR3 totals 16 residues. CDR1 is SGHTS and CDR2 is YDEGEE in the germline V gene.

The chain couples TRBV7-3 to TRBJ2-3, with D perhaps TRBD2 (7 bases). Trimming took 0 bases from V and 8 from J, leaving 12 bases between them. CDR1 is SGHTA, CDR2 FQGTGA, per germline. The CDR3 is 14 residues long. The CDR3, as DNA: TGTGCCAGCAGCTTAACGTCGGGGGGCAGTACGCAGTATTTT. Translation gives CASSLTSGGSTQYF.

This clone was detected once. The chain uses TRBV2 and TRBJ1-1; D is unclear. Germline CDR1 is SNHLY and CDR2 is FYNNEI. The CDR3 spans 11 residues. Trimming took off 7 bases at V and 11 bases at J, with 14 bases between the two ends. CDR3 sequence: CASIYGLAAFF. The DNA of the CDR3 is TGTGCCAGCATCTATGGGCTGGCGGCTTTCTTT.

The chain couples TRBV4-2 to TRBJ2-1; 12 nucleotides align to TRBD2. The junction had 0 bases not matched to a gene; V was cut back by 2 bases and J by 1 base. CDR3 length equals 16 residues. CDR1 and CDR2 (germline): LGHNA, YNFKEQ. CDR3 in DNA: TGTGCCAGCAGCCAACTAGCGGGAGGGTCCTACAATGAGCAGTTCTTC. It specifies CASSQLAGGSYNEQFF.

The rearrangement links TRBV5-5 to TRBJ1-1, with D tentatively TRBD1 (6 bases). V was cut by 4 bases and J by 3 bases, with 16 bases left in between. This CDR3 region has 15 residues. The germline V gene has CDR1 SGHKS and CDR2 YYEKEE (reference sequence). DNA of the CDR3: TGTGCCAGCAGCCAAAGCAGGGGAGCAGACACTGAAGCTTTCTTT. Protein sequence: CASSQSRGADTEAFF.

This clone was picked up a small number of times. V is TRBV28 and J is TRBJ1-2, with D unresolved. Germline V CDR1 and CDR2: MDHEN, SYDVKM. This CDR3 comprises 11 residues. Trimming removed 4 bases at V and 4 bases at J, with 4 bases between. The CDR3 bases are TGTGCCAGCAGTTCCCCCTATGGCTACACCTTC. This codes for CASSSPYGYTF.

The genes are TRBV5-1 and TRBJ2-5; 8 bases agree with TRBD1. Gene TRBJ2-7 matches the end of the DNA better, so the J call may be wrong. The germline CDR1 and CDR2 sequences are SGHRS and YFSETQ. The CDR3 is made up of 16 amino acids. The CDR3 spells CASSRDRGQRPYEQYF. CDR3 coding DNA: TGCGCCAGCAGTCGTGACAGGGGACAACGCCCTTACGAGCAGTACTTC.

This sequence joins TRBV5-1 and TRBJ2-6; tentative D call: TRBD2 (6 bases). Looked up from germline, CDR1 is SGHRS and CDR2 is YFSETQ. The V end was cut by 0 bases, the J end by 0 bases, with 16 bases between. CDR3 length equals 19 residues. In nucleotides, the CDR3 is TGCGCCAGCAGCTTGGCGGGGGTAGCTCTGAGCTCTGGGGCCAACGTCCTGACTTTC. This translates into CASSLAGVALSSGANVLTF.

The rearrangement joins TRBV5-1 to TRBJ2-7; 7 nucleotides line up with TRBD1. The CDR3 covers 16 residues. The germline V gene encodes CDR1 SGHRS and CDR2 YFSETQ. J lost 5 bases, V lost 0 bases, and 11 bases had no gene match. The CDR3 DNA follows: TGCGCCAGCAGCTTGGCCTTGACAGGGAAGGGTCACGAGCAGTACTTC. Translating gives CASSLALTGKGHEQYF.

The table lists this clone with a count of one. This chain links TRBV6-5 with TRBJ2-7, with D uncertain. This CDR3 spans 13 amino acids. Germline assignment: CDR1 MNHEY and CDR2 SVGAGI. The V end was cut by 0 bases, the J end by 1 base, with 4 bases between. Here the CDR3 DNA reads TGTGCCAGCAGTTACTCAGCATCCTACGAGCAGTACTTC. Translation gives CASSYSASYEQYF.

This chain uses TRBV9 with TRBJ2-2, with 9 bases matching TRBD2. This CDR3 comprises 17 residues. Germline-derived CDR1 and CDR2 are SGDLS and YYNGEE. Germline trimming cut 3 bases from V and 7 bases from J; bases unmatched to any gene: 13. The DNA of the CDR3 is TGTGCCAGCAGCGCGCCCCTTGGCGGGAGGGCCGGCGGGGAGCTGTTTTTT. This translates into CASSAPLGGRAGGELFF.

This chain joins TRBV7-9 and TRBJ2-2; D gene uncertain. The V gene lost 1 base and the J gene lost 1 base, with 7 bases spanning the gap. CDR1 and CDR2 from the germline V gene are SEHNR and FQNEAQ (reference sequence). This CDR3 is built from 15 residues. The CDR3 bases are TGTGCCAGCAGCTTAGACATGGTGAACACCGGGGAGCTGTTTTTT. Translation gives CASSLDMVNTGELFF.

V and J are TRBV4-1 and TRBJ1-2; TRBD1 is a possible D gene (6 bases). The CDR3 sequence is 15 residues long. Germline assignment: CDR1 MGHRA and CDR2 YSYEKL. V was cut by 0 bases and J by 4 bases, with 12 bases left in between. The CDR3: CASSQERGVGYGYTF. The CDR3, as DNA: TGCGCCAGCAGCCAAGAGAGGGGGGTAGGCTATGGCTACACCTTC.

The chain combines TRBV7-9 with TRBJ2-3; D assignment may be TRBD1 or TRBD2 (5 bases each). Trimming took 5 bases from V and 6 from J, leaving 18 bases between them. The CDR3 is 15 residues long. Germline V gives CDR1 SEHNR, CDR2 FQNEAQ (reference sequence). Here the CDR3 reads CASSRGPPGLDTQYF. The CDR3, as DNA: TGTGCCAGCAGCCGGGGACCGCCTGGGTTGGATACGCAGTATTTT.

V usage is TRBV5-6 and J usage is TRBJ1-4; no definite D call. Germline V gene data show CDR1 as SGHDT and CDR2 as YYEEEE. The CDR3 loop spans 14 amino acids. Trimming removed 0 bases from V and 4 bases from J, with 7 bases in between. Written as DNA, the CDR3 is TGTGCCAGCAGCTTGGCCGGGGTTAATGAAAAACTGTTTTTT. Its translation: CASSLAGVNEKLFF.

The chain uses TRBV5-6 and TRBJ1-6; D perhaps matches TRBD1 (5 bases). This CDR3 is 17 amino acids long. The germline V gene encodes CDR1 SGHDT and CDR2 YYEEEE. V shed 3 bases and J shed 11 bases, with 24 bases lying between them. The CDR3 protein is CASSSLVGEITSTPLHF. CDR3 nucleotide sequence: TGTGCCAGCAGCTCGCTGGTGGGGGAGATTACGAGTACACCCCTCCACTTT.

The chain employs TRBV10-3 and TRBJ2-5; 7 bases align to TRBD2. The V gene end was trimmed by 5 bases and the J gene end by 5 bases; junction bases not matched to a gene: 8. The CDR3 has 14 residues. Germline values: CDR1 ENHRY, CDR2 SYGVKD. The CDR3 protein is CAISPQTSAETQYF. The CDR3 coding sequence is TGTGCCATCAGTCCCCAAACTAGCGCGGAGACCCAGTACTTC.

The chain couples TRBV10-2 to TRBJ1-1, with 7 bases matching TRBD1. Trimming removed 6 bases from V and 6 bases from J; junction bases left unmatched: 7. The CDR3 extends over 13 amino acids. In germline, CDR1 is WSHSY, CDR2 SAAADI. CDR3 loop: CASSEGTAPEAFF. DNA of the CDR3: TGCGCCAGCAGCGAGGGGACAGCACCTGAAGCTTTCTTT.

This chain uses TRBV18 with TRBJ2-5; D may correspond to TRBD1 or TRBD2 (5 bases each). The DNA end is more similar to TRBJ2-7, so the J call may be wrong. CDR1 and CDR2 from the germline V gene are KGHSH and LQKENI. The CDR3 is 15 residues long. DNA for the CDR3: TGTGCCAGCTCAACCGGGGCGGGTTCAGCCTACGAGCAGTACTTC. As protein: CASSTGAGSAYEQYF.

The CDR3 is CASSVTDRGQRQYF. In nucleotides, the CDR3 is TGTGCCAGCAGCGTGACCGACAGGGGGCAAAGGCAGTACTTC. V is TRBV9 and J is TRBJ2-7, with 10 bases identical to TRBD1. This CDR3 contains 14 residues. V shed 2 bases and J 9 bases; nucleotides not matched to a gene: 8. Germline CDR1 reads SGDLS; CDR2 reads YYNGEE. Complete variable domain (other parts from reference TRBV9 and TRBJ2-7): DSGVTQTPKHLITATGQRVTLRCSPRSGDLSVYWYQQSLDQGLQFLIQYYNGEERAKGNILERFSAQQFPDLHSELNLSSLELGDSALYFCASSVTDRGQRQYFGPGTRLTVT.